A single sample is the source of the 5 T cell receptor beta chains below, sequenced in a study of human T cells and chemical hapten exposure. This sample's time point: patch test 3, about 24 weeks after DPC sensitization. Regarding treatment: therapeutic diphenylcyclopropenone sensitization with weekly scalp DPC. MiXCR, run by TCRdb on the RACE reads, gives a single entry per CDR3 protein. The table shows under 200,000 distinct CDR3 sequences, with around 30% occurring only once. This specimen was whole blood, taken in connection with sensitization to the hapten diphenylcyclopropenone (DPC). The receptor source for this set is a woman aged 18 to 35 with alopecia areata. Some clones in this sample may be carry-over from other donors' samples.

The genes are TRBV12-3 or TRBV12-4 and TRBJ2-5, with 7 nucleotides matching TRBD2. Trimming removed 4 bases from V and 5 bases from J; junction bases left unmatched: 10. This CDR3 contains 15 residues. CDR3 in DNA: TGTGCCAGCAGTTCCTCGGGGCTAGCGGCGGAGACCCAGTACTTC. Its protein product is CASSSSGLAAETQYF.

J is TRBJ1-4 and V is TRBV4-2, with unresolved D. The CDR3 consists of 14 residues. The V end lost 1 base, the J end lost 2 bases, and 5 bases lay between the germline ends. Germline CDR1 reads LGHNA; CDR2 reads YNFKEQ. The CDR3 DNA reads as TGTGCCAGCAGCCAAGCTAGCACTAATGAAAAACTGTTTTTT. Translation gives CASSQASTNEKLFF.

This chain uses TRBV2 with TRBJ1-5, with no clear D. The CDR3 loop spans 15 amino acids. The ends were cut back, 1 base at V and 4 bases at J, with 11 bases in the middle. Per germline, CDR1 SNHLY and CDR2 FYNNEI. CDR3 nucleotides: TGTGCCAGCAGTGAAGGGGCGAGTCCTAATCAGCCCCAGCATTTT. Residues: CASSEGASPNQPQHF.

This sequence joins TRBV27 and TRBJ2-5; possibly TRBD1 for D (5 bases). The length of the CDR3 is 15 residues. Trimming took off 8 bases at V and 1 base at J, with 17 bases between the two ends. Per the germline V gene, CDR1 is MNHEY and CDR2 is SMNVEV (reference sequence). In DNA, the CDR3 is TGTGCCAGCGGCGACAGAGGCCTTGGCCAAGAGACCCAGTACTTC. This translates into CASGDRGLGQETQYF.

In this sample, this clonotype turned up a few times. The CDR3 spells CASSQQAELTEQYF. CDR3 DNA: TGCGCCAGCAGCCAACAAGCAGAATTGACTGAGCAGTACTTC. The gene calls are TRBV4-3 and TRBJ2-7; D call uncertain. The V gene lost 2 bases and the J gene lost 7 bases, with 15 bases spanning the gap. The CDR3 consists of 14 residues. The germline gives CDR1 LGHNA, CDR2 YSLEER.